The 20 T cell receptor beta chains below come from one sample, sequenced in a study of T cells in Graves' hyperthyroidism and ophthalmopathy. Amplification of TCR beta CDR3 regions was performed using RNA transcripts as template. The study used the HTBI primer set for a first-round RT-PCR of the TCR CDR3. TCRdb used MiXCR to reprocess the multiplex PCR reads, holding one entry per CDR3 protein. The data hold about 500,000 distinct CDR3 sequences, with 16% observed a single time. The material sequenced was blood. The receptors were gathered from a woman in her thirties with Graves' ophthalmopathy.

This clonotype was counted only a few times. Germline and junction disagree at one end, which may indicate a read error. The V gene is TRBV11-2, the J gene TRBJ2-1; D unresolved. CDR3 length: 15 residues. From germline, CDR1 is SGHAT and CDR2 FQNNGV. CDR3 coding DNA: TGTGCCAGCAGCTCCGGCCCGAGCTCCTACAGTGAGCAGTTCTTC. Residues: CASSSGPSSYSEQFF.

The V gene is TRBV6-1, the J gene TRBJ2-6; D gene uncertain. Trimming left V 6 bases short and J 3 bases short, with 6 bases between. This CDR3 has 13 residues. The germline gives CDR1 MNHNS, CDR2 SASEGT. The CDR3 is CASSSDGANVLTF. The DNA for the CDR3 is TGTGCCAGCAGCTCCGATGGGGCCAACGTCCTGACTTTC.

The sample holds many counts of this clonotype. The J gene is TRBJ2-3, the V gene TRBV20-1; TRBD1 or TRBD2 may be the D gene (6 bases each). Trimming removed 6 bases from V and 11 bases from J, with 18 bases in between. The CDR3 is 12 amino acids. Germline V CDR1 and CDR2: DFQATT, SNEGSKA (reference sequence). The CDR3 coding sequence is TGCAGTGCACGGAGGGGGGATACACAGCAGTATTTT. This sequence encodes CSARRGDTQQYF.

This clonotype was counted at least ten times. The J gene is TRBJ2-5, the V gene TRBV28; perhaps D is TRBD1 or TRBD2 (5 bases each). From germline, CDR1 is MDHEN and CDR2 SYDVKM. V was shortened by 4 bases and J by 1 base, with 16 bases between the two germline ends. This CDR3 has 16 amino acids. CDR3 loop: CASSYRDPRSQETQYF. Written as DNA, the CDR3 is TGTGCCAGCAGTTACCGGGACCCAAGGAGCCAAGAGACCCAGTACTTC.

This clonotype was seen ten or more times. The chain links TRBV3-1 to TRBJ2-1; 14 bases match TRBD2. The CDR3 is 15 amino acids. The germline V gene encodes CDR1 LGHDT and CDR2 YNNKEL (reference sequence). J was trimmed by 8 bases and V by 4 bases; bases with no gene match: 4. DNA of the CDR3: TGTGCCAGCAGCCCCGGACTAGCGGGAGGCTATGAGCAGTTCTTC. This encodes CASSPGLAGGYEQFF.

This clonotype appeared a few times. The J gene is TRBJ2-3, the V gene TRBV20-1; D remains unclear. V lost 1 base and J lost 2, with 7 bases in between. Germline V gives CDR1 DFQATT, CDR2 SNEGSKA (reference sequence). This CDR3 has 13 residues. Here the CDR3 DNA reads TGCAGTGCTAGAGGGGATTACACAGATACGCAGTATTTT. This gives the protein CSARGDYTDTQYF.

The V call is TRBV5-1, the J call TRBJ2-1, with 7 nucleotides matching TRBD2. CDR1 SGHRS and CDR2 YFSETQ come from the germline V gene. This CDR3 region has 15 residues. Trimming cost V 4 bases and J 4 bases; bases outside gene matches: 8. In DNA form, the CDR3 reads TGCGCCAGCAGCCCCGGGACTAACGAGTACAATGAGCAGTTCTTC. Translation gives CASSPGTNEYNEQFF.

The chain employs TRBV28 and TRBJ2-3; no clear D gene. Germline V gene sequence: CDR1 MDHEN, CDR2 SYDVKM. This CDR3 has 15 residues. Trimming stripped 4 bases from V and 3 bases from J, with 14 bases between. The CDR3 loop reads CASSSPPSLTDTQYF. The CDR3 DNA sequence: TGTGCCAGCAGTTCCCCCCCCTCATTGACAGATACGCAGTATTTT.

The rearrangement joins TRBV19 to TRBJ1-5; D gene ambiguous. The CDR3 has 14 amino acids. Germline CDR1 LNHDA, CDR2 SQIVND (reference sequence). V was trimmed by 7 bases and J by 0 bases, leaving 10 bases between them. Here the CDR3 reads CASMISSSNQPQHF. As DNA, the CDR3 is TGTGCCAGTATGATCTCGAGTAGCAATCAGCCCCAGCATTTT.

This clonotype showed up many times. The chain uses TRBV20-1 and TRBJ1-4; 7 bases map to TRBD1. From germline, CDR1 is DFQATT and CDR2 SNEGSKA (reference sequence). The junction had 11 bases not matched to a gene; V was cut back by 6 bases and J by 4 bases. CDR3 length equals 15 residues. DNA of the CDR3: TGCAGTGCATTGGCCCCGGGACAGCATAATGAAAAACTGTTTTTT. This sequence encodes CSALAPGQHNEKLFF.

In its sample, this clonotype was seen a few times. This chain links TRBV27 with TRBJ2-3; 7 bases agree with TRBD2. Germline assignment: CDR1 MNHEY and CDR2 SMNVEV (reference sequence). V dropped 7 bases and J dropped 4; count of bases not matched to a gene: 14. The CDR3 runs to 16 residues. This chain's CDR3 is CASTPQWLAVPDTQYF. As DNA, the CDR3 is TGTGCCAGCACCCCTCAATGGCTAGCGGTCCCAGATACGCAGTATTTT.

In this sample, this clonotype turned up many times. The chain carries TRBV7-3 and TRBJ2-5; D not certain. The CDR3 consists of 14 residues. Deletions cut 6 bases from V and 5 bases from J, with 16 bases between. Germline CDR1 and CDR2: SGHTA and FQGTGA. The CDR3: CASRQDFLHETQYF. CDR3 coding DNA: TGTGCCAGCAGACAAGACTTCTTGCACGAGACCCAGTACTTC.

The chain employs TRBV7-6 and TRBJ2-7; D call uncertain. The germline gives CDR1 SGHVS, CDR2 FNYEAQ. The CDR3 is 13 amino acids. V was clipped by 1 base and J by 7 bases, with 11 bases between them. CDR3 sequence (DNA): TGTGCCAGCAGCTTAGGAAGGGCCTGGGAGCAGTACTTC. Amino acid sequence: CASSLGRAWEQYF.

This clonotype was recorded at least ten times. The chain is built from TRBV7-3 and TRBJ2-3; unclear D gene. The germline V gene has CDR1 SGHTA and CDR2 FQGTGA. There are 14 residues in the CDR3. Trimming took 3 bases from V and 6 from J, leaving 13 bases between them. The CDR3 sequence is CASSFGRPGDTQYF. The DNA of the CDR3 is TGTGCCAGCAGCTTCGGACGCCCCGGGGATACGCAGTATTTT.

This chain uses TRBV7-8 with TRBJ2-7; D unresolved. CDR1 and CDR2 from the germline V gene are SGHVS and FQNEAQ. The CDR3 has 13 amino acids. V was trimmed by 2 bases and J by 6 bases, leaving 11 bases between them. CDR3 residues: CASSLSTEFEQYF. DNA of the CDR3: TGTGCCAGCAGCTTAAGCACGGAATTCGAGCAGTACTTC.

In its sample, this clonotype was seen a few times. The chain links TRBV29-1 to TRBJ2-3, with 13 bases fitting TRBD2. Germline lookup yields CDR1 SQVTM and CDR2 ANQGSEA. This CDR3 contains 14 residues. Trimming removed 3 bases from V and 6 bases from J; junction bases left unmatched: 3. CDR3 region: CSVDGLAGADTQYF. In nucleotides, the CDR3 is TGCAGCGTTGATGGACTAGCGGGAGCTGATACGCAGTATTTT.

The rearrangement joins TRBV6-1 to TRBJ2-3; possibly TRBD1 or TRBD2 for D (5 bases each). V was shortened by 5 bases and J by 0 bases, with 12 bases between the two germline ends. This CDR3 has 15 amino acids. Germline values: CDR1 MNHNS, CDR2 SASEGT. The DNA of the CDR3 is TGTGCCAGCAGTTCACCTAGGGACAGCACAGATACGCAGTATTTT. Translating it yields CASSSPRDSTDTQYF.

This chain links TRBV4-1 with TRBJ2-1; D possibly uses TRBD1 or TRBD2 (5 bases each). Per germline, CDR1 MGHRA and CDR2 YSYEKL. The CDR3 is made up of 16 amino acids. V was shortened by 0 bases and J by 3 bases, with 12 bases between the two germline ends. CDR3 DNA: TGCGCCAGCAGCCAAGAGTTTTCAGGGAGCTACAATGAGCAGTTCTTC. Protein: CASSQEFSGSYNEQFF.

The chain uses TRBV4-2 and TRBJ2-1; D uncertain. This CDR3 contains 15 residues. The germline V gene has CDR1 LGHNA and CDR2 YNFKEQ. Trimming stripped 0 bases from V and 2 bases from J, with 8 bases between. CDR3: CASSQDLVTYNEQFF. In DNA, the CDR3 is TGTGCCAGCAGCCAAGATCTTGTAACCTACAATGAGCAGTTCTTC.

This chain connects TRBV3-1 to TRBJ2-1; D is unclear. The CDR3 length is 11 residues. The V end was cut by 5 bases, the J end by 8 bases, with 7 bases between. The germline V gene encodes CDR1 LGHDT and CDR2 YNNKEL (reference sequence). CDR3 region: CASSNIHEQFF. The CDR3 nucleotides are TGTGCCAGCAGCAATATCCATGAGCAGTTCTTC.